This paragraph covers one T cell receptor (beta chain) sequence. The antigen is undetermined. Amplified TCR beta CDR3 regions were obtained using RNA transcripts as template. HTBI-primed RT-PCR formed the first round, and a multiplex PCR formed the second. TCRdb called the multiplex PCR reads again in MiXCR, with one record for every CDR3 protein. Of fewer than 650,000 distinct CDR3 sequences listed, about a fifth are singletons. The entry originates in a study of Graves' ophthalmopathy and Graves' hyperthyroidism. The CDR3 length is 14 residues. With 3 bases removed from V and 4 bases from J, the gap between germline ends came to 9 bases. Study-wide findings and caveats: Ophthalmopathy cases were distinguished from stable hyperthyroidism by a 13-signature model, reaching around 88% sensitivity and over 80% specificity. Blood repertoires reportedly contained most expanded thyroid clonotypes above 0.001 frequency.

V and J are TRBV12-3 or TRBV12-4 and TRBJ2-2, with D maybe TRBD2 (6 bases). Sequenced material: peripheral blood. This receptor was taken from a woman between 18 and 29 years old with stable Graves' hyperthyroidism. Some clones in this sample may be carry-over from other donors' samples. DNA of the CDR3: TGTGCCAGCAGTTTGGGACTGAGCACCGGGGAGCTGTTTTTT. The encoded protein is CASSLGLSTGELFF.